This T cell receptor beta chain was retrieved from a study of T cells in Graves' hyperthyroidism and ophthalmopathy (dated by TCRdb to between 2018 and 2021). About the full investigation: To identify TCR V-J signatures that set the groups apart, the researchers used a discovery cohort of 100 or so patients, made up of 43 with Graves' ophthalmopathy and some 56 with stable Graves' hyperthyroidism. Prospective prediction of ophthalmopathy was tested in an independent validation cohort consisting of fewer than 20 hyperthyroidism patients and around 16 patients who later progressed to ophthalmopathy. For training and testing, the 80 to 100 patients in the discovery cohort were randomly divided in a 7:3 ratio. In about 6 Graves' hyperthyroidism patients, the study also compared T-cell repertoires from thyroid tissue with T-cell repertoires from blood. Once sampling was done, hyperthyroidism patients were given methimazole at a starting dose of 30 mg daily, whereas ophthalmopathy patients were given high-dose intravenous methylprednisolone. According to the paper, TCR Vbeta CDR3 sequencing was carried out on over 130 peripheral blood samples, which came from fewer than 50 ophthalmopathy, around 74 hyperthyroidism and some 17 progressor patients.

TCR beta CDR3 regions were amplified from RNA transcripts. For the first round of RT-PCR on the TCR CDR3, the HTBI primer set was used together with the Qiagen OneStep RT-PCR kit. The libraries were constructed in a second round of multiplex PCR and then size-selected and purified. Libraries were sequenced paired-end with 100 bp reads on an Illumina HiSeq2000. Per the authors' processing: Raw data were processed with SOAPnuke, discarding reads with adapters, uncalled bases, mean Phred below 15, or no exact constant-primer or identifier match. COPE v1.2.5 was used to merge high-quality paired reads, and clonotypes were defined as unique nucleotide sequences. Clonotypes were aligned to IMGT TRBV, TRBD and TRBJ reference segments using MiTCR v1.1. Only V-J combinations with frequency above 0.0001, covering 99% to 99.2% of repertoires, were analysed. The TCS score was defined as the ratio of F50 (clonal expansion) to E x V (chaos), calculated using BLOSUM62-based TCRdist between CDR3 peptides within each V-J. Welch's t-statistics and random forest reduced 514 V-J features to about 13, which were used in a naive Bayes classifier (R e1071). The Morisita-Horn index was used to measure how similar the thyroid and blood repertoires were. TCRdb redid the processing of the public reads, applying fastp at Q25 and MiXCR, and retained in-frame beta chains. Rows merge per CDR3 protein into single entries with the most common DNA and genes. The V and J calls and clone size are TCRdb's, not the authors'. Across this sample there are a few hundred thousand distinct CDR3 sequences, with approximately 48% seen only once. 35% to 50% of the sample is taken by the ten largest.

On the study overall, not on this receptor specifically: During validation, the model predicted progression to ophthalmopathy a median of around 6 months ahead of onset, with 70.59% sensitivity and roughly 72% specificity. Most expanded thyroid clonotypes (frequency above 0.001) were also found in blood, which suggests that blood repertoires may mirror thyroid immune responses. Sample size was not statistically predetermined, and blinding of investigators to group allocation was not performed. A 13 V-J signature model separated ophthalmopathy from stable hyperthyroidism, with 87.88% sensitivity and 81.08% specificity in cross-validation and 80%/75% in testing.

Between the V and J ends, shortened by 8 bases and 7 bases respectively, the junction contains 12 bases. The germline V gene yields ENHRY for CDR1 and SYGVKD for CDR2. From cysteine to phenylalanine, the CDR3 is 11 amino acids long. CDR3 DNA only is kept here, 33 bases in frame from base 1. Exclusion was applied to patients with uncontrolled infections, other autoimmune diseases, pregnancy or lactation. Diagnoses relied on clinical symptoms, serum thyroxine and TRAb, thyroid ultrasound and orbital computed tomography. Total RNA was extracted with Trizol reagent, and quality was checked on an Agilent 2100 Bioanalyzer. At least ten counts were recorded for this clonotype. The antigen it recognizes is unknown. No much larger clonotype is one base removed from it; base qualities were not supplied.

Rearrangement joined TRBV10-3 to TRBJ2-7; the D segment cannot be called with confidence. Sequenced sample: peripheral blood or thyroid tissue (not recorded which). This receptor was obtained from an adult woman with Graves' disease, either hyperthyroidism or ophthalmopathy (not recorded which). The DNA sequence is given as TGTGCCATCGGGTGGGGTGGAGAGCAGTACTTC. This yields the protein CAIGWGGEQYF.